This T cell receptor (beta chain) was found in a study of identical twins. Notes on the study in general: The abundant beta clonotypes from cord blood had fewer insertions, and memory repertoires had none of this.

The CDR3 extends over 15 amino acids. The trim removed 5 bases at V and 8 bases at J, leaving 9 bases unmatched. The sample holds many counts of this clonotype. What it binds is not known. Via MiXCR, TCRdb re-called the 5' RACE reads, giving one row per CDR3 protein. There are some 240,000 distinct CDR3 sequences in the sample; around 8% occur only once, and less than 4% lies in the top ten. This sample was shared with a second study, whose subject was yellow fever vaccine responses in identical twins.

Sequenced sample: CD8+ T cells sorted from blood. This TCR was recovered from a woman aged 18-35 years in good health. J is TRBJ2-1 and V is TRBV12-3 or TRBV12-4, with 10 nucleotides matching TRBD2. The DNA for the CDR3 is TGTGCCAGCAGTGAGCCTAGCGGGAGTATCCATGAGCAGTTCTTC. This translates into CASSEPSGSIHEQFF.